The 19 T cell receptor beta chains in this list originate from one sample, sequenced in a study of cytomegalovirus exposure and HLA in healthy donors. Sequencing used immunoSEQ multiplex PCR; TCRdb keeps in-frame clones, though not all of them. The table lists around 120,000 clones, 85% to 90% of them singletons, with over 6% in the top ten. The sequenced sample consisted of PBMCs. The receptors were sampled from a woman aged 18 to 35 in good health and CMV-seropositive.

The rearrangement links TRBV5-8 to TRBJ2-5; TRBD2 aligns across 9 bases. Germline CDR1 reads SGHTS; CDR2 reads YDEGEE. The CDR3 has 16 amino acids. Losses at the gene ends were 4 bases for V and 4 bases for J; bases not matched to a gene: 11. Here the CDR3 DNA reads TGTGCCAGCAGCCTGGACCGGGGACTAGCTAGAGAGACCCAGTACTTC. Protein: CASSLDRGLARETQYF.

The V call is TRBV25-1, the J call TRBJ1-1, with D hard to call. CDR1 and CDR2 (germline): MGHDK, SYGVNS. Trimming took 6 bases from V and 5 from J, leaving 16 bases between them. CDR3 size: 14 residues. CDR3 protein: CASRHGPTGTEAFF. The CDR3 DNA sequence: TGTGCCAGCAGGCACGGGCCGACGGGAACTGAAGCTTTCTTT.

This clone was observed a handful of times. This sample also contains other DNA sequences that code for the same CDR3. The CDR3 loop is CASRGGIYEQYF. Written as DNA, the CDR3 is TGTGCCAGCAGGGGGGGGATCTACGAGCAGTACTTC. The rearrangement links TRBV6-5 to TRBJ2-7; 7 positions agree with TRBD2. This CDR3 contains 12 residues. Trimming at V came to 6 bases and at J to 3 bases, leaving 2 bases not matched to a gene. CDR1 is MNHEY and CDR2 is SVGAGI in the germline V gene.

V usage is TRBV6-1 and J usage is TRBJ2-5; D not certain. This CDR3 is built from 14 residues. The V gene lost 5 bases and the J gene lost 1 base, with 11 bases spanning the gap. Germline lookup yields CDR1 MNHNS and CDR2 SASEGT. The CDR3 coding sequence is TGTGCCAGCAGTTTCCAGGTGACCCAAGAGACCCAGTACTTC. It is translated as CASSFQVTQETQYF.

This clone has only one observation. This sample includes further DNA sequences coding for the same CDR3. This sequence joins TRBV5-1 and TRBJ2-5; D is perhaps TRBD2 (6 bases). V was shortened by 0 bases and J by 1 base, with 7 bases between the two germline ends. Looked up from germline, CDR1 is SGHRS and CDR2 is YFSETQ. The CDR3 loop spans 14 amino acids. CDR3 bases: TGCGCCAGCAGCTTGGTCGGGGGCCAAGAGACCCAGTACTTC. This translates into CASSLVGGQETQYF.

The rearrangement joins TRBV30 to TRBJ2-7; D possibly corresponds to TRBD1 (5 bases). Germline lookup yields CDR1 GTSNPN and CDR2 SVGIG (reference sequence). With 8 bases removed from V and 3 bases from J, the gap between germline ends came to 14 bases. The CDR3 sequence is 12 residues long. This CDR3 reads CAAGFSDYEQYF. The CDR3 DNA follows: TGTGCCGCAGGGTTCTCCGACTACGAGCAGTACTTC. Together with reference TRBV30 and TRBJ2-7, the CDR3 gives the full variable domain: SQTIHQWPATLVQPVGSPLSLECTVEGTSNPNLYWYRQAAGRGLQLLFYSVGIGQISSEVPQNLSASRPQDRQFILSSKKLLLSDSGFYLCAAGFSDYEQYFGPGTRLTVT.

The chain carries TRBV5-6 and TRBJ1-2; 8 positions match TRBD1. This CDR3 spans 14 amino acids. Germline V gives CDR1 SGHDT, CDR2 YYEEEE. The V segment lost 0 bases and the J segment 3 bases; nucleotides outside the gene matches: 1. The chain's CDR3 is CASSLETGDYGYTF. The CDR3, as DNA: TGTGCCAGCAGCTTGGAGACAGGGGACTATGGCTACACCTTC.

In this sample, this clone turned up once. The rearrangement uses TRBV25-1 and TRBJ2-1, with D possibly being TRBD1 (6 bases). Germline V lookup: CDR1 MGHDK, CDR2 SYGVNS. Deletions cut 2 bases from V and 10 bases from J, with 12 bases between. This CDR3 is built from 13 residues. CDR3 coding DNA: TGTGCCAGCAGTGAAAATGCCGGGACAGAGCAGTTCTTC. Translation gives CASSENAGTEQFF. Based on the CDR3 plus reference TRBV25-1 and TRBJ2-1, the full variable domain is EADIYQTPRYLVIGTGKKITLECSQTMGHDKMYWYQQDPGMELHLIHYSYGVNSTEKGDLSSESTVSRIRTEHFPLTLESARPSHTSQYLCASSENAGTEQFFGPGTRLTVL.

This rearrangement joins TRBV6-5 to TRBJ1-2; 10 positions agree with TRBD1. Germline V lookup: CDR1 MNHEY, CDR2 SVGAGI. The CDR3 has 15 residues. With 4 bases clipped from V and 7 bases from J, the junction kept 9 bases outside the gene matches. This CDR3 reads CASSSPGQGRAGYTF. The CDR3 bases are TGTGCCAGCAGTTCCCCGGGACAGGGGCGGGCTGGCTACACCTTC.

This chain connects TRBV9 to TRBJ2-3, with TRBD1 matching 8 bases. Germline V gene sequence: CDR1 SGDLS, CDR2 YYNGEE. This CDR3 comprises 15 residues. The J segment lost 2 bases and the V segment lost 1 base, leaving 3 bases of the junction unmatched. The CDR3 region has the DNA TGTGCCAGCAGCGTAACAGGGGGGAACACAGATACGCAGTATTTT. This gives the protein CASSVTGGNTDTQYF. The full variable domain, in which reference TRBV9 and TRBJ2-3 provide the parts outside the CDR3, is DSGVTQTPKHLITATGQRVTLRCSPRSGDLSVYWYQQSLDQGLQFLIQYYNGEERAKGNILERFSAQQFPDLHSELNLSSLELGDSALYFCASSVTGGNTDTQYFGPGTRLTVL.

The chain uses TRBV13 and TRBJ1-2; 8 positions match TRBD1. Germline CDR1 and CDR2: PRHDT and FYEKMQ (reference sequence). With 3 bases clipped from V and 0 bases from J, the junction kept 3 bases outside the gene matches. The CDR3 runs 15 residues. Here the CDR3 reads CASSFGTGANYGYTF. The CDR3 nucleotides read TGTGCCAGCAGCTTCGGGACAGGTGCTAACTATGGCTACACCTTC. Together with reference TRBV13 and TRBJ1-2, the CDR3 gives the full variable domain: AAGVIQSPRHLIKEKRETATLKCYPIPRHDTVYWYQQGPGQDPQFLISFYEKMQSDKGSIPDRFSAQQFSDYHSELNMSSLELGDSALYFCASSFGTGANYGYTFGSGTRLTVV.

This chain joins TRBV9 and TRBJ1-5, with D possibly matching TRBD1 (6 bases). The ends were cut back, 3 bases at V and 8 bases at J, with 15 bases in the middle. Germline V gene lookup returns CDR1 SGDLS and CDR2 YYNGEE. The CDR3 totals 14 residues. DNA for the CDR3: TGTGCCAGCAGCGCCACTAACAGGGTAGAGCCCCAGCATTTT. Translating gives CASSATNRVEPQHF. The full variable domain, with the rest looked up from reference TRBV9 and TRBJ1-5, is DSGVTQTPKHLITATGQRVTLRCSPRSGDLSVYWYQQSLDQGLQFLIQYYNGEERAKGNILERFSAQQFPDLHSELNLSSLELGDSALYFCASSATNRVEPQHFGDGTRLSIL.

This clone was seen once. The chain uses TRBV19 and TRBJ2-7, with TRBD1 matching over 10 bases. Germline-derived CDR1 and CDR2 are LNHDA and SQIVND (reference sequence). This CDR3 comprises 16 residues. The V and J ends lost 4 bases and 0 bases, in that order; junction bases with no gene match: 6. The DNA of the CDR3 is TGTGCCAGTAGTAATCCATGGACAGGGGGCTCCTACGAGCAGTACTTC. This sequence encodes CASSNPWTGGSYEQYF.

The chain employs TRBV27 and TRBJ2-1; 8 bases align to TRBD2. The germline V gene has CDR1 MNHEY and CDR2 SMNVEV (reference sequence). V lost 5 bases, J lost 5 bases, and 2 bases stayed unmatched. The CDR3 totals 13 residues. Here the CDR3 reads CASSTGGNNEQFF. The CDR3 region has the DNA TGTGCCAGCAGTACGGGGGGGAACAATGAGCAGTTCTTC.

The chain links TRBV7-9 to TRBJ2-2; TRBD1 matches 11 bases. Per germline, CDR1 SEHNR and CDR2 FQNEAQ (reference sequence). The V gene end was trimmed by 10 bases and the J gene end by 0 bases; junction bases not matched to a gene: 7. The CDR3 runs to 16 residues. This CDR3 reads CATRDRGFANTGELFF. DNA for the CDR3: TGTGCCACGCGGGACAGGGGGTTCGCGAACACCGGGGAGCTGTTTTTT.

The rearrangement links TRBV7-9 to TRBJ1-4, with a possible D match to TRBD1 (5 bases). Trimming took off 0 bases at V and 8 bases at J, with 16 bases between the two ends. The CDR3 contains 16 residues. In germline, CDR1 is SEHNR, CDR2 FQNEAQ (reference sequence). The CDR3: CASSLASRVREEKLFF. CDR3 coding DNA: TGTGCCAGCAGCTTAGCGAGCAGGGTGAGAGAGGAAAAACTGTTTTTT.

The chain has TRBV7-8 and TRBJ2-7; D gene unclear. The germline gives CDR1 SGHVS, CDR2 FQNEAQ. The CDR3 sequence is 13 residues long. Trimming took 0 bases from V and 6 from J, leaving 9 bases between them. Written as DNA, the CDR3 is TGTGCCAGCAGCTTAGCGGCCCCTCGCGAGCAGTACTTC. Translation: CASSLAAPREQYF. Supplemented by reference TRBV7-8 and TRBJ2-7, the full variable domain reads GAGVSQSPRYKVAKRGQDVALRCDPISGHVSLFWYQQALGQGPEFLTYFQNEAQLDKSGLPSDRFFAERPEGSVSTLKIQRTQQEDSAVYLCASSLAAPREQYFGPGTRLTVT.

CDR3 sequence (DNA): TGTGCCAGTAGTAGGGGTGGGGAGGAGACCCAGTACTTC. Translation gives CASSRGGEETQYF. The chain uses TRBV19 and TRBJ2-5; D perhaps matches TRBD2 (5 bases). The V gene's germline CDR1 is LNHDA and CDR2 SQIVND (reference sequence). The ends were cut back, 4 bases at V and 5 bases at J, with 11 bases in the middle. The CDR3 sequence is 13 residues long.

The chain carries TRBV10-3 and TRBJ2-1; 8 bases align to TRBD1. J lost 8 bases, V lost 6 bases, and 6 bases had no gene match. This CDR3 region has 13 residues. The germline gives CDR1 ENHRY, CDR2 SYGVKD. This CDR3 reads CAIRTGARDEQFF. CDR3 DNA: TGTGCCATCAGGACAGGGGCCAGGGATGAGCAGTTCTTC.